The present T cell receptor (beta chain) was sequenced within a study of chemoradiotherapy in HPV16-positive cancers. Germline CDR1 and CDR2: MNHNY and SVGAGI (reference sequence). The CDR3 has 13 residues. The V and J ends lost 8 bases and 8 bases respectively, with 16 bases between them. Sequenced by immunoSEQ multiplex PCR; TCRdb stores in-frame clones only, minus some. The table has about 19,000 clones, 75% to 90% seen once; the top ten hold about 3.5%. The chain links TRBV6-6 to TRBJ2-1; D remains ambiguous. The sequence derives from a human donor with HPV-associated anogenital cancer. This specimen was blood, taken from a patient who underwent chemoradiotherapy. The CDR3 DNA sequence: TGTGCCAGCTCTCACCCCCCCGGGTATGAGCAGTTCTTC. Its protein is CASSHPPGYEQFF.